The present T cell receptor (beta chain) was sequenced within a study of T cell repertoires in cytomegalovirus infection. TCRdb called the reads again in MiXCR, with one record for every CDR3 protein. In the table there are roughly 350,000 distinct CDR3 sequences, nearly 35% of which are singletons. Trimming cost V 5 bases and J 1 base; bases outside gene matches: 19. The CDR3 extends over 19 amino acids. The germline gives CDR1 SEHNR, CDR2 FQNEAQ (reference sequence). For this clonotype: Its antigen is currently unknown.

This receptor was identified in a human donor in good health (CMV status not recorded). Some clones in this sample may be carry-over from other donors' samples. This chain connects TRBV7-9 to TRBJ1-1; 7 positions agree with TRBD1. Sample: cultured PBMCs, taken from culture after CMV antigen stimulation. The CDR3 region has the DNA TGTGCCAGCAGCCCTAGTTCCGGGGGTGCAGGGGGACCGAACACTGAAGCTTTCTTT. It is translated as CASSPSSGGAGGPNTEAFF.